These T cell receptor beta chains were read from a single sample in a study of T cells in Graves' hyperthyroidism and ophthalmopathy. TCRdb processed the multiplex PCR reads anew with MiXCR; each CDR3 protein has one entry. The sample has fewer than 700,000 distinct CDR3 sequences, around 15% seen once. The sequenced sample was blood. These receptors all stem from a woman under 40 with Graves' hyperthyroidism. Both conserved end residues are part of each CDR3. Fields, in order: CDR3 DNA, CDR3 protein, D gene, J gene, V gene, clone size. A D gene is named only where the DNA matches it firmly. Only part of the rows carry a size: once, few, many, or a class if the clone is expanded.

CDR3nt: TGCGGTGCTTTCTCGGGACTAGCGGGTTTCGAGCAGTACTTC
CDR3aa: CGAFSGLAGFEQYF
d_gene: TRBD2
j_gene: TRBJ2-7
v_gene: TRBV20-1
abundance: once

CDR3nt: TGTGCCATCAGTGGAGAAGGTGCTCACGCGAGGGGGGAGCTGTTTTTT
CDR3aa: CAISGEGAHARGELFF
d_gene: NA
j_gene: TRBJ2-2
v_gene: TRBV24-1
abundance: once

CDR3nt: TGTGCCACGGCGGAAGGGACTGAAGCTTTCTTT
CDR3aa: CATAEGTEAFF
d_gene: NA
j_gene: TRBJ1-1
v_gene: TRBV12-3/TRBV12-4
abundance: many

CDR3nt: TGTGCTAGTGGTTTGGTACCGGGGGGACACGGGGAGCTGTTTTTT
CDR3aa: CASGLVPGGHGELFF
d_gene: NA
j_gene: TRBJ2-2
v_gene: TRBV12-5
abundance: few

CDR3nt: TGTGCCAGCAGCCATATAGCGGGACTGACAGATACGCAGTATTTT
CDR3aa: CASSHIAGLTDTQYF
d_gene: TRBD2
j_gene: TRBJ2-3
v_gene: TRBV11-2
abundance: NA

CDR3nt: TGTGCCTGTAGTATTGGGCGGGACTCTGGCACAGATACGCAGTATTTT
CDR3aa: CACSIGRDSGTDTQYF
d_gene: NA
j_gene: TRBJ2-3
v_gene: TRBV19
abundance: NA

CDR3nt: TGCGCCAGCAGCCACTGGGGACAGAGTCAGCCCCAGCATTTT
CDR3aa: CASSHWGQSQPQHF
d_gene: TRBD1
j_gene: TRBJ1-5
v_gene: TRBV4-1
abundance: NA

CDR3nt: TGCGCCAGCAGCTTGGGAGCGGGAGTCAACACCGGGGAGCTGTTTTTT
CDR3aa: CASSLGAGVNTGELFF
d_gene: TRBD2
j_gene: TRBJ2-2
v_gene: TRBV7-2
abundance: NA

CDR3nt: TGCAGTGCTAGAGATGTCCCGATGGAGAGGGGCTCGAGCAATCAGCCCCAGCATTTT
CDR3aa: CSARDVPMERGSSNQPQHF
d_gene: NA
j_gene: TRBJ1-5
v_gene: TRBV20-1
abundance: NA

CDR3nt: TGTGCCAGCACCCATCTAGCGGGAGGGCCTTATGGAGATACGCAGTATTTT
CDR3aa: CASTHLAGGPYGDTQYF
d_gene: TRBD2
j_gene: TRBJ2-3
v_gene: TRBV27
abundance: NA

CDR3nt: TGTGCCAGCAGTGATGGGGGACTAGCTACAGATACGCAGTATTTT
CDR3aa: CASSDGGLATDTQYF
d_gene: TRBD2
j_gene: TRBJ2-3
v_gene: TRBV6-1
abundance: many

CDR3nt: TGTGCCAGCAGTTACTACGGAGGTGAGGATACGCAGTATTTT
CDR3aa: CASSYYGGEDTQYF
d_gene: NA
j_gene: TRBJ2-3
v_gene: TRBV6-1
abundance: NA

CDR3nt: TGTGCCAGCAGTTCGACAGATGATACGCAGTATTTT
CDR3aa: CASSSTDDTQYF
d_gene: NA
j_gene: TRBJ2-3
v_gene: TRBV28
abundance: many

CDR3nt: TGTGCCAGCAGTTATTGGGACTCCCCGAACACCGGGGAGCTGTTTTTT
CDR3aa: CASSYWDSPNTGELFF
d_gene: NA
j_gene: TRBJ2-2
v_gene: TRBV6-2/TRBV6-3
abundance: many

CDR3nt: TGTGCCAGCAGCTCACCGGGACGAACAGATACGCAGTATTTT
CDR3aa: CASSSPGRTDTQYF
d_gene: NA
j_gene: TRBJ2-3
v_gene: TRBV13
abundance: many

CDR3nt: TGTGCCAGCAACCGCCCCGAGGGGTTCGCAACTAATGAAAAACTGTTTTTT
CDR3aa: CASNRPEGFATNEKLFF
d_gene: NA
j_gene: TRBJ1-4
v_gene: TRBV28
abundance: NA

CDR3nt: TGCAGTGCTAGAGGCCGAGAGGGCAGGGTGGACACTGAAGCTTTCTTT
CDR3aa: CSARGREGRVDTEAFF
d_gene: NA
j_gene: TRBJ1-1
v_gene: TRBV20-1
abundance: many

CDR3nt: TGTGCCAGCAGTTCCGGACAGGCCACCTACGAGCAGTACTTC
CDR3aa: CASSSGQATYEQYF
d_gene: TRBD1
j_gene: TRBJ2-7
v_gene: TRBV27
abundance: few

CDR3nt: TGTGCCAGTACCCCGACAGGGGGCTTTTTCCAAGAGACCCAGTACTTC
CDR3aa: CASTPTGGFFQETQYF
d_gene: TRBD1
j_gene: TRBJ2-5
v_gene: TRBV19
abundance: NA

CDR3nt: TGCGCCAGCAGCTTTCCTACCCTAGGGCATGAGCAGTTCTTC
CDR3aa: CASSFPTLGHEQFF
d_gene: NA
j_gene: TRBJ2-1
v_gene: TRBV5-1
abundance: many

CDR3nt: TGTGCCTGGAGTGTTTCCCCGGGCCCCGGACCCTACGAGCAGTACTTC
CDR3aa: CAWSVSPGPGPYEQYF
d_gene: NA
j_gene: TRBJ2-7
v_gene: TRBV30
abundance: few

CDR3nt: TGTGCCAGCAGTTTCATACCCGGGGATCACGAGCAGTACTTC
CDR3aa: CASSFIPGDHEQYF
d_gene: NA
j_gene: TRBJ2-7
v_gene: TRBV27
abundance: many

CDR3nt: TGCAGTGCTAGAATCCAGGGAGGTGGTGACGAAAAACTGTTTTTT
CDR3aa: CSARIQGGGDEKLFF
d_gene: NA
j_gene: TRBJ1-4
v_gene: TRBV20-1
abundance: many

CDR3nt: TGTGCCAGCAGCTTGTTCGGGACTAGAGGGAACGAGCAGTACTTC
CDR3aa: CASSLFGTRGNEQYF
d_gene: TRBD2
j_gene: TRBJ2-7
v_gene: TRBV5-4
abundance: few

CDR3nt: TGTGCCAGCAGCCCGAGGGACCAGCCCCAGCATTTT
CDR3aa: CASSPRDQPQHF
d_gene: NA
j_gene: TRBJ1-5
v_gene: TRBV3-1
abundance: NA

CDR3nt: TGTGCCAGCAGCGTAGTTAGCGGGAGGACAGATACGCAGTATTTT
CDR3aa: CASSVVSGRTDTQYF
d_gene: TRBD2
j_gene: TRBJ2-3
v_gene: TRBV9
abundance: few

CDR3nt: TGCAGTGCTAGAGATCCTAAGAGCGGGAGTTTGAACAATGAGCAGTTCTTC
CDR3aa: CSARDPKSGSLNNEQFF
d_gene: TRBD2
j_gene: TRBJ2-1
v_gene: TRBV20-1
abundance: many

CDR3nt: TGTGCCAGCAGTTTAAATAGGGCCGGCTACAATGAGCAGTTCTTC
CDR3aa: CASSLNRAGYNEQFF
d_gene: NA
j_gene: TRBJ2-1
v_gene: TRBV28
abundance: many

CDR3nt: TGCAGTGCTGGGGACCGGACAGGAGGGTCGGAGACCCAGTACTTC
CDR3aa: CSAGDRTGGSETQYF
d_gene: NA
j_gene: TRBJ2-5
v_gene: TRBV20-1
abundance: NA

CDR3nt: TGTGCCTGGAAAGAGGGGCTTCTCAATGAGCAGTTCTTC
CDR3aa: CAWKEGLLNEQFF
d_gene: NA
j_gene: TRBJ2-1
v_gene: TRBV30
abundance: NA

CDR3nt: TGCGCCAGCAGCCATGGCGGGAACACAGAGCAGTTCTTC
CDR3aa: CASSHGGNTEQFF
d_gene: NA
j_gene: TRBJ2-1
v_gene: TRBV4-1
abundance: few

CDR3nt: TGCAGTGCTATTAAACAGGGAACCAGCCAGCCCCAGCATTTT
CDR3aa: CSAIKQGTSQPQHF
d_gene: NA
j_gene: TRBJ1-5
v_gene: TRBV20-1
abundance: NA

CDR3nt: TGTGCCAGCACTCGCACGGCTAGCGGGAGCACAGATACGCAGTATTTT
CDR3aa: CASTRTASGSTDTQYF
d_gene: TRBD2
j_gene: TRBJ2-3
v_gene: TRBV2
abundance: NA

CDR3nt: TGTGCCAGCAGCTTCCGGACAGGGGATCAGCCCCAGCATTTT
CDR3aa: CASSFRTGDQPQHF
d_gene: TRBD1
j_gene: TRBJ1-5
v_gene: TRBV7-2
abundance: many

CDR3nt: TGTGCCAGCAGTTACACAGGGATGCTCTTGGATACGCAGTATTTT
CDR3aa: CASSYTGMLLDTQYF
d_gene: NA
j_gene: TRBJ2-3
v_gene: TRBV28
abundance: many

CDR3nt: TGTGCCAGCAGTTACCGGGACTTCAGCTCCTACAATGAGCAGTTCTTC
CDR3aa: CASSYRDFSSYNEQFF
d_gene: NA
j_gene: TRBJ2-1
v_gene: TRBV28
abundance: many

CDR3nt: TGTGCCACAATGACAGGGGGCATCGGTGAGCAGTTCTTC
CDR3aa: CATMTGGIGEQFF
d_gene: TRBD1
j_gene: TRBJ2-1
v_gene: TRBV7-6
abundance: few

CDR3nt: TGTGCCAGCAGTTTGTCGGGTGGGAGGGATGGCTACACCTTC
CDR3aa: CASSLSGGRDGYTF
d_gene: NA
j_gene: TRBJ1-2
v_gene: TRBV27
abundance: NA

CDR3nt: TGTGCCAGCACACTCGGGGGTGGGTTGGGCGAGCAGTACTTC
CDR3aa: CASTLGGGLGEQYF
d_gene: NA
j_gene: TRBJ2-7
v_gene: TRBV28
abundance: few

CDR3nt: TGTGCCAGCAGCTTTAACCAGGGCACAGCGGGGGAGACCCAGTACTTC
CDR3aa: CASSFNQGTAGETQYF
d_gene: TRBD2
j_gene: TRBJ2-5
v_gene: TRBV7-2
abundance: many

CDR3nt: TGTGCCAGCAGTCCCTCTGGAAACCGGGTCTCTGACCCAGATACGCAGTATTTT
CDR3aa: CASSPSGNRVSDPDTQYF
d_gene: NA
j_gene: TRBJ2-3
v_gene: TRBV27
abundance: many

CDR3nt: TGTGCCTGGGCTGTTCTGGGGACTTCTAACAATGAGCAGTTCTTC
CDR3aa: CAWAVLGTSNNEQFF
d_gene: NA
j_gene: TRBJ2-1
v_gene: TRBV30
abundance: few

CDR3nt: TGTGCCAGCAGTTACTTGACCGAGAACACCGGGGAGCTGTTTTTT
CDR3aa: CASSYLTENTGELFF
d_gene: NA
j_gene: TRBJ2-2
v_gene: TRBV6-2/TRBV6-3
abundance: few

CDR3nt: TGCAGTGCTAGAGATCGGACAGCAGTTAACTATGGCTACACCTTC
CDR3aa: CSARDRTAVNYGYTF
d_gene: NA
j_gene: TRBJ1-2
v_gene: TRBV20-1
abundance: NA